One T cell receptor beta chain is described in this entry. Participant ages covered roughly 18 to 89 years across around 22 US areas. These data originate in a study of blood T cell repertoires in COVID-19. In the original workflow: Amplification of reference gene primers provided the estimated nucleated cell counts. Assay: immunoSEQ multiplex PCR; the TCRdb copy retains only in-frame clones and omits some. For V, J and clone size, that table is used; D and trimming come from the DNA. The sample shows over 200,000 clones, 70% to 90% of them seen only once. Unmatched junction bases numbered 5, after V lost 2 bases and J lost 4 bases. The CDR3 length is 15 residues. Germline V CDR1 and CDR2: SGHRS, YFSETQ.

V usage is TRBV5-1 and J usage is TRBJ2-2; 7 bases align to TRBD2. This receptor was taken from a man between 25 and 39 years old who had recovered from COVID-19. The sequencing sample was made of PBMCs or T cells enriched from blood (not recorded which). CDR3 region: CASSFSAGSTGELFF. In DNA, the CDR3 is TGCGCCAGCAGCTTCTCAGCGGGGTCCACCGGGGAGCTGTTTTTT.